This is a list of T cell receptor beta chains from one sample in a study of shared T cell receptors in the human thymus. Sequenced by immunoSEQ multiplex PCR; TCRdb stores in-frame clones only, minus some. The data hold 700,000 to 750,000 clones, with approximately 85% observed a single time. The same data also contributed to another study, on human thymus T cells.

The sequenced material came from thymocytes. The receptors were gathered from a girl under three years old with a congenital heart defect. Each CDR3 is given with its conserved first and last residue. D genes are given only for firm matches. Only part of the rows carry a size: once, few, many, or a class if the clone is expanded.

clone_size j_call d_call v_call cdr3_nt cdr3_aa
few TRBJ1-1 TRBD1 TRBV5-1 TGCGCCAGCAGCCCCGACAGGGAGAACACTGAAGCTTTCTTT CASSPDRENTEAFF
. TRBJ1-1 TRBD1 TRBV7-6 TGTGCCAGCAGCTTAGCCCGGGACAGAAAAGATGAAGCTTTCTTT CASSLARDRKDEAFF
few TRBJ1-1 TRBD1 TRBV4-2 TGTGCCAGCAGCCAAGACCCATTCGAAACAGGGAGGTCGAAATTACGAGGGGGCCTTGAAGCTTTCTTT CASSQDPFETGRSKLRGGLEAFF
. TRBJ1-3 . TRBV11-2 TGTGCCAGCAGCTTATTGAGAGATAAAGTCACCTCTGGAAACACCATATATTTT CASSLLRDKVTSGNTIYF
. TRBJ1-1 TRBD1 TRBV4-1 TGCGCCAGCAGCCAAGGACCGGGACAGCCTGGCCTCATGAACACTGAAGCTTTCTTT CASSQGPGQPGLMNTEAFF
. TRBJ1-4 . TRBV5-1 TGCGCCAGCAGCTTGACCTCCAGGGCACCTAATGAAAAACTGTTTTTT CASSLTSRAPNEKLFF
. TRBJ1-2 . TRBV6-5 TGTGCCAGCAGCTATGGACAGTGGGGCGATGGCTACACCTTC CASSYGQWGDGYTF
. TRBJ1-1 TRBD1 TRBV7-9 TGTGCCAGCAGCCCCCAGAGGACAGGGGGCAAGGGCAGGACTGAAGCTTTCTTT CASSPQRTGGKGRTEAFF
. TRBJ2-1 . TRBV7-9 TGTGCCAGCAGCTTATCCACCAGCTACAATGAGCAGTTCTTC CASSLSTSYNEQFF
. TRBJ2-5 . TRBV9 TGTGCCAGCAGCGTCCGAGATAAGGAGACCCAGTACTTC CASSVRDKETQYF
. TRBJ1-1 . TRBV27 TGTGCCAGCAGTCGGGGGTCCACTGAAGCTTTCTTT CASSRGSTEAFF
. TRBJ2-3 TRBD2 TRBV5-6 TGTGCCAGCAGCTCTGGGGGTAGCGGGGGCGAGAGCACAGATACGCAGTATTTT CASSSGGSGGESTDTQYF
. TRBJ2-1 . TRBV4-2 TGTGCCAGCAGACATCCGGCGGGGGAGCAGTTCTTC CASRHPAGEQFF